These 32 T cell receptor beta chains originate from one sample sequenced in a study of T cells in Graves' hyperthyroidism and ophthalmopathy. The investigators amplified TCR beta CDR3 regions from RNA transcripts. The HTBI primer set was used in a first-round RT-PCR of the TCR CDR3. TCRdb analysed the multiplex PCR reads with MiXCR anew, one entry per CDR3 protein. The repertoire holds hundreds of thousands of distinct CDR3 sequences, with roughly 15% as singletons. Sequencing used blood. These receptors were obtained from a woman aged 40 to 49 with Graves' ophthalmopathy.

There are many counts of this clonotype. The V call is TRBV12-3 or TRBV12-4, the J call TRBJ1-6; D remains unclear. This CDR3 has 13 amino acids. V was shortened by 3 bases and J by 10 bases, with 10 bases between the two germline ends. The CDR3 DNA follows: TGTGCCAGCAGTTTTGTGGTGGAATCACCCCTCCACTTT. The encoded protein is CASSFVVESPLHF.

This clonotype showed up just a few times. The chain couples TRBV12-3 or TRBV12-4 to TRBJ2-5; no clear D gene. The CDR3 sequence is 14 residues long. Trimming shortened V by 4 bases and J by 5 bases, and 14 bases separated the two germline ends. The CDR3 bases are TGTGCCAGCAGTTCCAAATTGGGTTGGGAGACCCAGTACTTC. Its protein product is CASSSKLGWETQYF.

The gene calls are TRBV4-1 and TRBJ1-5; weak D call: TRBD1 (5 bases). The CDR3 sequence is 13 residues long. Germline V CDR1 and CDR2: MGHRA, YSYEKL. The ends were cut back, 0 bases at V and 15 bases at J, with 15 bases in the middle. The CDR3 DNA is TGCGCCAGCAGCCAAGATTGGGGGGAGAACCGGCATTTT. This gives the protein CASSQDWGENRHF.

Here the CDR3 reads CASSLGVEGGELFF. For the CDR3, the DNA is TGTGCCAGCAGTTTGGGGGTAGAAGGCGGGGAGCTGTTTTTT. The chain couples TRBV28 to TRBJ2-2; D might be TRBD1 or TRBD2, each matching 5 bases. Germline V lookup: CDR1 MDHEN, CDR2 SYDVKM. The CDR3 is 14 amino acids. V shed 3 bases and J shed 7 bases, with 12 bases lying between them.

At least ten counts were recorded for this clonotype. This chain uses TRBV29-1 with TRBJ2-7, with 8 bases lining up with TRBD2. CDR1 is SQVTM, CDR2 ANQGSEA, per germline. This CDR3 spans 13 amino acids. Trimming took 7 bases from V and 2 from J; bases not matched to a gene: 7. For the CDR3, the DNA is TGCAGCGCATCTAGCGGGTGGACCTACGAGCAGTACTTC. This sequence encodes CSASSGWTYEQYF.

This clonotype came up many times. This chain connects TRBV6-1 to TRBJ2-7; possibly TRBD1 for D (6 bases). The CDR3 contains 15 residues. The V and J ends lost 5 bases and 2 bases respectively, with 16 bases between them. Germline V lookup: CDR1 MNHNS, CDR2 SASEGT. CDR3 region: CASSIQQGLPYEQYF. The CDR3, as DNA: TGTGCCAGCAGTATTCAACAGGGCCTTCCCTACGAGCAGTACTTC.

This clonotype has at least ten counts. This chain joins TRBV10-3 and TRBJ2-7, with TRBD1 identical over 9 bases. CDR1 and CDR2 from the germline V gene are ENHRY and SYGVKD. The CDR3 runs 13 residues. Trimming removed 10 bases from V and 3 bases from J; junction bases left unmatched: 7. CDR3: CATTGQGSYEQYF. CDR3 nucleotides: TGTGCCACTACGGGACAGGGAAGCTACGAGCAGTACTTC.

Many counts were recorded for this clonotype. The chain links TRBV29-1 to TRBJ1-5, with a possible D match to TRBD1 (5 bases). The germline CDR1 and CDR2 sequences are SQVTM and ANQGSEA. CDR3 size: 14 residues. The ends were cut back, 5 bases at V and 1 base at J, with 12 bases in the middle. CDR3 nucleotide sequence: TGCAGCGTTCAGACAGAGTCGAGCAATCAGCCCCAGCATTTT. Its protein is CSVQTESSNQPQHF.

The sample holds many counts of this clonotype. The chain joins TRBV6-1 to TRBJ1-5; a possible D gene is TRBD1 (5 bases). The CDR3 loop spans 13 amino acids. Looked up from germline, CDR1 is MNHNS and CDR2 is SASEGT. Trimming stripped 4 bases from V and 6 bases from J, with 10 bases between. The CDR3 sequence: CASSVRGGQPQHF. The CDR3 DNA is TGTGCCAGCAGTGTTAGGGGTGGTCAGCCCCAGCATTTT.

This clonotype was recorded many times. The CDR3 protein is CASTYGGAYGYTF. The CDR3 DNA sequence: TGTGCCAGCACGTATGGGGGGGCCTATGGCTACACCTTC. The J gene is TRBJ1-2, the V gene TRBV2; D is possibly TRBD1 (6 bases). V was pared by 7 bases and J by 4 bases, with 13 bases between. Germline CDR1 is SNHLY and CDR2 is FYNNEI. The CDR3 consists of 13 residues.

The genes are TRBV3-1 and TRBJ1-1; D is unclear. Trimming removed 5 bases from V and 1 base from J, with 11 bases in between. The CDR3 has 14 residues. In germline, CDR1 is LGHDT, CDR2 YNNKEL (reference sequence). The CDR3 DNA sequence: TGTGCCAGCAGCATACAGCTAACGAACACTGAAGCTTTCTTT. Protein: CASSIQLTNTEAFF.

This clonotype was observed at least ten times. V usage is TRBV12-3 or TRBV12-4 and J usage is TRBJ1-2; D possibly corresponds to TRBD1 (5 bases). This CDR3 region has 13 residues. V dropped 6 bases and J dropped 7 bases, with 15 bases sitting between them. The CDR3 DNA follows: TGTGCCAGCAGCCGACAGACCCATTCTGGCTACACCTTC. It encodes CASSRQTHSGYTF.

This clonotype was seen many times. The V gene is TRBV6-2 or TRBV6-3, the J gene TRBJ2-7; D may be TRBD1 (6 bases). Per the germline V gene, CDR1 is MNHEY and CDR2 is SVGEGT. CDR3 length: 13 amino acids. V was clipped by 7 bases and J by 5 bases, with 15 bases between them. CDR3 DNA sequence: TGTGCCAGCACCGAACCACAGGGTAACGAGCAGTACTTC. Its protein is CASTEPQGNEQYF.

This clonotype has more than one count but fewer than ten. The V gene is TRBV7-3, the J gene TRBJ2-2; no clear D. V shed 5 bases and J shed 4 bases, with 11 bases lying between them. The CDR3 covers 14 residues. Germline loops: CDR1 SGHTA, CDR2 FQGTGA. The CDR3 DNA is TGTGCCAGCAGCCCGGCCGTCGCCACCGGGGAGCTGTTTTTT. Its protein product is CASSPAVATGELFF.

The J gene is TRBJ2-5, the V gene TRBV5-1, with unresolved D. The germline V gene has CDR1 SGHRS and CDR2 YFSETQ. The CDR3 consists of 15 residues. Trimming removed 4 bases at V and 1 base at J, with 14 bases between. The CDR3 reads CASSASSRTQETQYF. CDR3 sequence (DNA): TGCGCCAGCAGCGCCAGCAGTCGGACCCAAGAGACCCAGTACTTC.

The sample holds many counts of this clonotype. The CDR3, as DNA: TGCGCCAGCAGCGCCCCCGACAGGGCGGGGGACCAGCCCCAGCATTTT. It translates to CASSAPDRAGDQPQHF. The chain combines TRBV10-1 with TRBJ1-5; 7 bases fit TRBD1. Trimming removed 6 bases from V and 7 bases from J; junction bases left unmatched: 15. This CDR3 is 16 amino acids long. CDR1 WNHNN and CDR2 SYGVQD come from the germline V gene (reference sequence).

The sample holds many counts of this clonotype. The chain employs TRBV27 and TRBJ2-2; the match to TRBD2 covers 13 bases. The ends lost 9 bases at V and 4 bases at J; junction bases unmatched: 2. The CDR3 loop spans 14 amino acids. Germline assignment: CDR1 MNHEY and CDR2 SMNVEV (reference sequence). CDR3 loop: CASRLAGGTGELFF. The CDR3 coding sequence is TGTGCCAGTCGACTAGCGGGAGGCACCGGGGAGCTGTTTTTT.

Remarks on this clonotype: A much larger clone differs by one base, so this may be a read error. The gene calls are TRBV28 and TRBJ2-7; D might be TRBD2 (6 bases). The V gene lost 5 bases and the J gene lost 10 bases, with 12 bases spanning the gap. Germline V gene lookup returns CDR1 MDHEN and CDR2 SYDVKM. The CDR3 has 11 residues. The chain's CDR3 is CASSPSSDQYF. CDR3 nucleotides: TGTGCCAGCAGTCCCTCTAGCGATCAGTACTTC.

This clonotype was seen more than once but under ten times. The rearrangement joins TRBV6-1 to TRBJ1-1; TRBD1 matches 7 bases. CDR3 length: 14 residues. Germline lookup yields CDR1 MNHNS and CDR2 SASEGT. V dropped 7 bases and J dropped 1; count of bases not matched to a gene: 6. The CDR3 DNA is TGTGCCAGCACTCCGGACAGGCCGAACACTGAAGCTTTCTTT. Translated: CASTPDRPNTEAFF.

This clonotype was observed at least ten times. The V and J genes are TRBV20-1 and TRBJ2-4, with D possibly matching TRBD2 (6 bases). The CDR3 is 14 amino acids. V was clipped by 3 bases and J by 9 bases, with 18 bases between them. From germline, CDR1 is DFQATT and CDR2 SNEGSKA (reference sequence). The CDR3 DNA sequence: TGCAGTGCTAGGAGGGTAACGGGAGAGGCCATTCAGTACTTC. Protein sequence: CSARRVTGEAIQYF.

This clonotype was detected ten times or more. The rearrangement joins TRBV28 to TRBJ1-6; D is uncertain. CDR3 length: 18 amino acids. Germline V gene sequence: CDR1 MDHEN, CDR2 SYDVKM. Deletions cut 4 bases from V and 10 bases from J, with 26 bases between. The CDR3 DNA sequence: TGTGCCAGCAGTTCCTCCGGGAGCGTCTTCTCCGCTGGGTCACCCCTCCACTTT. As protein: CASSSSGSVFSAGSPLHF.

The chain couples TRBV6-2 or TRBV6-3 to TRBJ1-1, with 10 positions matching TRBD1. CDR1 and CDR2 (germline): MNHEY, SVGEGT. The CDR3 contains 18 residues. V shed 6 bases and J 3 bases; nucleotides not matched to a gene: 16. The CDR3 DNA is TGTGCCAGCAGCCCCAGGGCGGGACAGGGGAGTGGAGACACTGAAGCTTTCTTT. Encoded protein: CASSPRAGQGSGDTEAFF.

This clonotype occurred a few times. The chain couples TRBV12-3 or TRBV12-4 to TRBJ1-2; no firm D call. This CDR3 region has 12 residues. V lost 6 bases and J lost 8, with 13 bases in between. The CDR3 nucleotides read TGTGCCAGCAGCCCCCCGCAAGCCGGCTACACCTTC. Amino acid sequence: CASSPPQAGYTF.

This clonotype has at least ten counts. V gene TRBV2 combines with J gene TRBJ2-7; tentative D call: TRBD2 (5 bases). Germline-derived CDR1 and CDR2 are SNHLY and FYNNEI. Trimming removed 4 bases at V and 1 base at J, with 11 bases between. The CDR3 runs to 14 residues. The CDR3 bases are TGTGCCAGCAGTGGAGCGGCCATATCCTACGAGCAGTACTTC. Its translation: CASSGAAISYEQYF.

This clonotype was seen at least ten times. This sequence joins TRBV4-1 and TRBJ2-5, with 9 bases matching TRBD2. The CDR3 has 14 amino acids. Germline V gene sequence: CDR1 MGHRA, CDR2 YSYEKL. V was clipped by 6 bases and J by 5 bases; unmatched bases: 7. The CDR3 bases are TGCGCCAGCAGTAAAGCGGGAGGTGGTGAGACCCAGTACTTC. This encodes CASSKAGGGETQYF.

This clonotype was counted between two and nine times. The V call is TRBV11-2, the J call TRBJ2-7; D gene uncertain. This CDR3 region has 14 residues. Per germline, CDR1 SGHAT and CDR2 FQNNGV. Trimming cost V 0 bases and J 1 base, with 7 bases left between them. CDR3 nucleotides: TGTGCCAGCAGCTTAGAACCGGATTCCTACGAGCAGTACTTC. Protein product: CASSLEPDSYEQYF.

The chain couples TRBV11-3 to TRBJ2-2; D gene unclear. V was pared by 4 bases and J by 8 bases, with 11 bases between. The CDR3 totals 13 residues. Germline V CDR1 and CDR2: SGHNT, YENEEA. The CDR3 region is CASSWAYRGELFF. CDR3 in DNA: TGTGCCAGCAGCTGGGCTTACCGAGGGGAGCTGTTTTTT.

The table lists this clonotype with many counts. J is TRBJ1-1 and V is TRBV6-2 or TRBV6-3; perhaps TRBD1 as D (6 bases). Germline loops: CDR1 MNHEY, CDR2 SVGEGT. CDR3 length: 13 amino acids. Trimming removed 10 bases from V and 1 base from J, with 13 bases in between. The CDR3 reads CATIRTENTEAFF. The CDR3 bases are TGTGCCACGATTCGGACAGAGAACACTGAAGCTTTCTTT.

The chain joins TRBV27 to TRBJ1-6, with D maybe TRBD1 (5 bases). Germline CDR1 and CDR2: MNHEY and SMNVEV (reference sequence). The CDR3 has 12 amino acids. V lost 3 bases and J 11 bases, leaving 8 bases between the germline ends. The CDR3 bases are TGTGCCAGCAGTTTCCCGGGGGCACCCCTCCACTTT. It codes for CASSFPGAPLHF.

At least ten counts were recorded for this clonotype. The chain uses TRBV29-1 and TRBJ1-1; 8 bases agree with TRBD1. The CDR3 contains 14 residues. Germline V gene lookup returns CDR1 SQVTM and CDR2 ANQGSEA. V gave up 4 bases and J gave up 4 bases; unmatched junction bases: 8. CDR3 sequence (DNA): TGCAGCGTTGGGCCAGGGGGCGCGAGCACTGAAGCTTTCTTT. It yields the protein CSVGPGGASTEAFF. Based on the CDR3 plus reference TRBV29-1 and TRBJ1-1, the full variable domain is SAVISQKPSRDICQRGTSLTIQCQVDSQVTMMFWYRQQPGQSLTLIATANQGSEATYESGFVIDKFPISRPNLTFSTLTVSNMSPEDSSIYLCSVGPGGASTEAFFGQGTRLTVV.

The sample holds many counts of this clonotype. The DNA for the CDR3 is TGTGCCAGCACCCCTTCCCGGGGGCTCGATCAGCCCCAGCATTTT. Translated: CASTPSRGLDQPQHF. This sequence joins TRBV28 and TRBJ1-5; D is perhaps TRBD1 (6 bases). Trimming pared 7 bases from V and 5 bases from J, leaving 18 bases between. From germline, CDR1 is MDHEN and CDR2 SYDVKM. This CDR3 has 15 amino acids.

The count of this clonotype is one. V usage is TRBV18 and J usage is TRBJ1-1, with 7 bases fitting TRBD1. There are 17 residues in the CDR3. The J segment lost 0 bases and the V segment lost 1 base, leaving 8 bases of the junction unmatched. Per the germline V gene, CDR1 is KGHSH and CDR2 is LQKENI. The CDR3 nucleotides are TGTGCCAGCTCACCACTACAGGGACAGCTCATGAACACTGAAGCTTTCTTT. This sequence encodes CASSPLQGQLMNTEAFF.